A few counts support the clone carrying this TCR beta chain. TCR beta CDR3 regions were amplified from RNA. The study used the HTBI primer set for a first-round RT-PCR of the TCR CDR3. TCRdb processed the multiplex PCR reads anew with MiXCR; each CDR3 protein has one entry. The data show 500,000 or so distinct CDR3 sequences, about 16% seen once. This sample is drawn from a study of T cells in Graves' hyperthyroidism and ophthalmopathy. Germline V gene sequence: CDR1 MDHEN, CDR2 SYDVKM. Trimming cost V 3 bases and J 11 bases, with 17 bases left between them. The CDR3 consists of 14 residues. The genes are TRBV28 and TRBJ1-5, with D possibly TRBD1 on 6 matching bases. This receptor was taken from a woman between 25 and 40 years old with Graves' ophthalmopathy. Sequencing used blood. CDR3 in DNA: TGTGCCAGCAGTTTTGGGACATTAGATACGGCCCAGCATTTT. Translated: CASSFGTLDTAQHF.